This is a list of T cell receptor beta chains from one sample in a study of regulatory T cells in long-lasting Graves disease. TCRdb re-called the multiplex PCR reads with MiXCR, one entry per CDR3 protein. Found here are fewer than 550,000 distinct CDR3 sequences, about 16% of them singletons; the top ten hold under 30%. These data are also associated with another study on T cells in Graves' hyperthyroidism and ophthalmopathy.

This specimen consisted of peripheral blood mononuclear cells (PBMCs), obtained at new diagnosis, from a patient treated with antithyroid drugs. The source of these receptors is a woman between 18 and 30 years old with Graves disease. Both conserved end residues are part of each CDR3. A D gene is named only where the DNA matches it firmly. Clone size is not always given. Where it is, it says once, few, many or a class for expanded clones.

size: many; D: TRBD2; J: TRBJ2-3; V: TRBV11-1; CDR3: CASSLDLAEPTQYF; DNA: TGTGCCAGCAGCTTAGACCTAGCGGAACCCACGCAGTATTTT
size: many; D: .; J: TRBJ2-7; V: TRBV28; CDR3: CASHGLSDEQYF; DNA: TGTGCCAGCCACGGGCTCTCGGACGAGCAGTACTTC
size: many; D: .; J: TRBJ2-1; V: TRBV20-1; CDR3: CSASLSYNEQFF; DNA: TGCAGCGCATCTCTGTCCTACAATGAGCAGTTCTTC
size: many; D: .; J: TRBJ2-1; V: TRBV20-1; CDR3: CSARRPGGASYNEQFF; DNA: TGCAGTGCTAGACGACCTGGCGGGGCCTCCTACAATGAGCAGTTCTTC
size: many; D: .; J: TRBJ1-3; V: TRBV29-1; CDR3: CSVASGAGNTIYF; DNA: TGCAGCGTAGCCTCGGGGGCCGGAAACACCATATATTTT
size: many; D: .; J: TRBJ2-1; V: TRBV20-1; CDR3: CSAPDNEQFF; DNA: TGCAGTGCACCCGACAATGAGCAGTTCTTC
size: few; D: .; J: TRBJ2-5; V: TRBV25-1; CDR3: CASIDGQETQYF; DNA: TGTGCCAGCATTGACGGTCAAGAGACCCAGTACTTC
size: .; D: .; J: TRBJ1-1; V: TRBV6-5; CDR3: CASSYSERTEAFF; DNA: TGTGCCAGCAGTTACTCTGAACGCACTGAAGCTTTCTTT
size: many; D: .; J: TRBJ1-1; V: TRBV7-8; CDR3: CASSLTSGSGTEAFF; DNA: TGTGCCAGCAGCTTAACCTCTGGGAGCGGGACTGAAGCTTTCTTT
size: many; D: TRBD2; J: TRBJ2-1; V: TRBV4-1; CDR3: CASSQDFLAGGSEQFF; DNA: TGCGCCAGCAGCCAAGATTTCCTAGCGGGAGGGAGTGAGCAGTTCTTC
size: few; D: TRBD1; J: TRBJ2-1; V: TRBV6-5; CDR3: CASSYAWTGNNEQFF; DNA: TGTGCCAGCAGCTACGCCTGGACAGGAAACAATGAGCAGTTCTTC
size: .; D: TRBD2; J: TRBJ2-7; V: TRBV7-8; CDR3: CASSLEGLAGQYEQYF; DNA: TGTGCCAGCAGCTTAGAGGGACTAGCGGGACAGTACGAGCAGTACTTC
size: few; D: .; J: TRBJ1-1; V: TRBV5-1; CDR3: CASSLEGRWGFNTEAFF; DNA: TGCGCCAGCAGCTTGGAGGGTAGGTGGGGGTTTAACACTGAAGCTTTCTTT
size: .; D: .; J: TRBJ2-2; V: TRBV28; CDR3: CASSFVGARTGELFF; DNA: TGTGCCAGCAGTTTCGTTGGGGCGCGCACCGGGGAGCTGTTTTTT
size: many; D: TRBD2; J: TRBJ2-3; V: TRBV5-5; CDR3: CASSMFGTTHSTDTQYF; DNA: TGTGCCAGCAGCATGTTCGGGACTACCCATAGCACAGATACGCAGTATTTT
size: many; D: .; J: TRBJ1-1; V: TRBV18; CDR3: CASSPSPNTEAFF; DNA: TGTGCCAGCTCACCATCGCCTAACACTGAAGCTTTCTTT
size: .; D: TRBD1; J: TRBJ2-1; V: TRBV5-4; CDR3: CASSLEGASNEQFF; DNA: TGTGCCAGCAGCTTGGAGGGGGCTAGCAATGAGCAGTTCTTC
size: .; D: .; J: TRBJ2-7; V: TRBV19; CDR3: CASSIDPGTRYEQYF; DNA: TGTGCCAGTAGTATAGACCCGGGAACGAGATACGAGCAGTACTTC
size: .; D: .; J: TRBJ1-5; V: TRBV19; CDR3: CASSPRGGSNQPQHF; DNA: TGTGCCAGTAGTCCGAGGGGGGGATCTAATCAGCCCCAGCATTTT
size: .; D: TRBD2; J: TRBJ2-7; V: TRBV15; CDR3: CATSRLSSGWYEQYF; DNA: TGTGCCACCAGCAGACTCTCTAGCGGGTGGTACGAGCAGTACTTC
size: many; D: TRBD2; J: TRBJ2-1; V: TRBV6-2/TRBV6-3; CDR3: CASSSGRALEQFF; DNA: TGTGCCAGCAGTAGCGGGAGGGCCTTGGAGCAGTTCTTC
size: many; D: .; J: TRBJ2-7; V: TRBV28; CDR3: CASKTRSGSSSYEQYF; DNA: TGTGCCAGCAAGACTAGATCAGGGAGTTCTAGCTACGAGCAGTACTTC